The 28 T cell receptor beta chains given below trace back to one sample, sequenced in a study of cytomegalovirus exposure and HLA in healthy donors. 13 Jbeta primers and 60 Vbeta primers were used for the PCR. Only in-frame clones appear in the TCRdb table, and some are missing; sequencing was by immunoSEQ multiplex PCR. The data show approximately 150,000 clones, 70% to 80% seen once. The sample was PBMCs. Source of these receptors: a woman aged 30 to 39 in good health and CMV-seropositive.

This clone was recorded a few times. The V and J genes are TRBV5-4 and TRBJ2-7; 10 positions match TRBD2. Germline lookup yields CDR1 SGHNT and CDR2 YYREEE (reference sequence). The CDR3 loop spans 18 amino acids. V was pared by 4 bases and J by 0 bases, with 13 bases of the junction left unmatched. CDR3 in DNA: TGTGCCAGCAGCCTCGGAGGTAGCGGGAGGCTTAGCTCCTACGAGCAGTACTTC. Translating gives CASSLGGSGRLSSYEQYF.

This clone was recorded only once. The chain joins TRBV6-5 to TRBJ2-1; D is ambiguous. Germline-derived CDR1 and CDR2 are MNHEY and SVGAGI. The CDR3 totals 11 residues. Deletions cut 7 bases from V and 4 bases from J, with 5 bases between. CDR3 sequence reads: CASTRYNEQFF. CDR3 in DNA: TGTGCCAGCACGAGGTACAATGAGCAGTTCTTC.

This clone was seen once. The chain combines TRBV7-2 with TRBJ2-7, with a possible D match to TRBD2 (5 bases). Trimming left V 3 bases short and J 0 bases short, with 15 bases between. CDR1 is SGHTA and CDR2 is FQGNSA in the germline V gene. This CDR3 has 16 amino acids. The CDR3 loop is CASSFSLGAASYEQYF. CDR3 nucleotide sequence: TGTGCCAGCAGCTTCTCCCTAGGAGCGGCCTCCTACGAGCAGTACTTC.

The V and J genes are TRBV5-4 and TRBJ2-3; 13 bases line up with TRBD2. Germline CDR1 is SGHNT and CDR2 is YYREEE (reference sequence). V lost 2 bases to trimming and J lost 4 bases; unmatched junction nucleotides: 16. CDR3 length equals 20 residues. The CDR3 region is CASSLGAEQGLAGFADTQYF. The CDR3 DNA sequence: TGTGCCAGCAGCTTAGGAGCAGAACAGGGACTAGCGGGATTCGCAGATACGCAGTATTTT. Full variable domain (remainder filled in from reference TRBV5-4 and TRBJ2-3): ETGVTQSPTHLIKTRGQQVTLRCSSQSGHNTVSWYQQALGQGPQFIFQYYREEENGRGNFPPRFSGLQFPNYSSELNVNALELDDSALYLCASSLGAEQGLAGFADTQYFGPGTRLTVL.

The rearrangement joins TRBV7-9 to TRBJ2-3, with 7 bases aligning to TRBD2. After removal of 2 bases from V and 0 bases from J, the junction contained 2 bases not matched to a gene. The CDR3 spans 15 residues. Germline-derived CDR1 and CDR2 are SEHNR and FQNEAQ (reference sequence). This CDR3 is CASSLWRESTDTQYF. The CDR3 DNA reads TGTGCCAGCAGCTTATGGCGGGAGAGCACAGATACGCAGTATTTT.

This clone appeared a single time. The CDR3 DNA is TGTGCCACCAGCAGTCCAGGGGAGTTAGAGACCCAGTACTTC. Protein product: CATSSPGELETQYF. The V and J genes are TRBV15 and TRBJ2-5; a weak D match, TRBD1 (6 bases). Trimming cost V 3 bases and J 4 bases, with 12 bases left between them. Germline V gene sequence: CDR1 LNHNV, CDR2 YYDKDF (reference sequence). The length of the CDR3 is 14 residues.

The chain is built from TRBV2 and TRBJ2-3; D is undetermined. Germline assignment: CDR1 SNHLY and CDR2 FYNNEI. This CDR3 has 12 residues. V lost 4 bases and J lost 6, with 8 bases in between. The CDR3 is CASSVSWDTQYF. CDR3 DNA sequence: TGTGCCAGCAGTGTTAGTTGGGATACGCAGTATTTT.

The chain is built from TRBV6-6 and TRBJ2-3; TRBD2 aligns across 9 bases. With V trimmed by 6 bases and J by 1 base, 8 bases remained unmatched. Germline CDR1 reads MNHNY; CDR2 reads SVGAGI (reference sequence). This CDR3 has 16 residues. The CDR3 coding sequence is TGTGCCAGCAGCCGAGGGACTAGCTCAGGCACAGATACGCAGTATTTT. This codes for CASSRGTSSGTDTQYF.

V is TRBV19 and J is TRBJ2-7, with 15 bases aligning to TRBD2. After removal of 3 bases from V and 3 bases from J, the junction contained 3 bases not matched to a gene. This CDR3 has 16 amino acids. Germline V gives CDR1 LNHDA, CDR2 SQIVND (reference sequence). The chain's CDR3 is CASSMGLAGGVYEQYF. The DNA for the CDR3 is TGTGCCAGTAGTATGGGACTAGCGGGAGGAGTCTACGAGCAGTACTTC.

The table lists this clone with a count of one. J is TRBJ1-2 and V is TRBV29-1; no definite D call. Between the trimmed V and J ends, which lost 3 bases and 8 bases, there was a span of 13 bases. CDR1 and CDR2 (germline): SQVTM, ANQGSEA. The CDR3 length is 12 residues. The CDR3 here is CSVERDHWGYTF. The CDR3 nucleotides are TGCAGCGTTGAGCGGGATCATTGGGGCTACACCTTC.

CDR3 residues: CSGRTGSPQAFF. The CDR3 DNA reads TGCAGCGGTCGGACAGGGAGCCCTCAAGCTTTCTTT. The chain combines TRBV29-1 with TRBJ1-1, with TRBD1 matching over 8 bases. J lost 9 bases, V lost 7 bases, and 10 bases had no gene match. The length of the CDR3 is 12 residues. Germline values: CDR1 SQVTM, CDR2 ANQGSEA.

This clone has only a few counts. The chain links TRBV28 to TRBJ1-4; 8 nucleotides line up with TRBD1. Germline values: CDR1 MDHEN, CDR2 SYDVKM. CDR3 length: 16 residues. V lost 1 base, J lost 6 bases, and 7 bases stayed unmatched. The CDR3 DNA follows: TGTGCCAGCAGTTTATCCACAGGGGGATACTATGAAAAACTGTTTTTT. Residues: CASSLSTGGYYEKLFF.

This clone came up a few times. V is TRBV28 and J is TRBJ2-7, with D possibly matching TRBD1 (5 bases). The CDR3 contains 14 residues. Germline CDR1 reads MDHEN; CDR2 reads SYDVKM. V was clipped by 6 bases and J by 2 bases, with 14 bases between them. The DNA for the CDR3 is TGTGCCAGCAGATCTGTAGGGGTAGCCTACGAGCAGTACTTC. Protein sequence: CASRSVGVAYEQYF.

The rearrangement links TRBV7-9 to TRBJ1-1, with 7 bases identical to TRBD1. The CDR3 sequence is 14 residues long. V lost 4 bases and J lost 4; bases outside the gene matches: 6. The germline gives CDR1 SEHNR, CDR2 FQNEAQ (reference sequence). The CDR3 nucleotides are TGTGCCAGCAGCTCCCAGACAGGGCTCACTGAAGCTTTCTTT. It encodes CASSSQTGLTEAFF.

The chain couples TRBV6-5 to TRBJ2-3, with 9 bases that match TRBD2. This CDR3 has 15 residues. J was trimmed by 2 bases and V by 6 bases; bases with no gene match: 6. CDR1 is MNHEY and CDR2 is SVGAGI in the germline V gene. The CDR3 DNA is TGTGCCAGCAGAGAGACTAGCGGCTACACAGATACGCAGTATTTT. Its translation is CASRETSGYTDTQYF.

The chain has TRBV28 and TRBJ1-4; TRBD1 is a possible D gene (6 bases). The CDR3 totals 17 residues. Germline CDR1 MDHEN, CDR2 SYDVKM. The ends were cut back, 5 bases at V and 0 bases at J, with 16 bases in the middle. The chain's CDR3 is CASSPSAGATTNEKLFF. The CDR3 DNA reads TGTGCCAGCAGTCCCTCGGCAGGGGCGACAACTAATGAAAAACTGTTTTTT.

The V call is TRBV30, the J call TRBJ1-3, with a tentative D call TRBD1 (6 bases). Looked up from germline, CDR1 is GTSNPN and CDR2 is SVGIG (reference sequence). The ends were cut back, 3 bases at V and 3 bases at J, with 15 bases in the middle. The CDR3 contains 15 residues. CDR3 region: CAWRAGGSRGNTIYF. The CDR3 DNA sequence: TGTGCCTGGAGGGCGGGGGGCTCACGTGGAAACACCATATATTTT. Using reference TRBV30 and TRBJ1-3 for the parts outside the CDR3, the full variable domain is SQTIHQWPATLVQPVGSPLSLECTVEGTSNPNLYWYRQAAGRGLQLLFYSVGIGQISSEVPQNLSASRPQDRQFILSSKKLLLSDSGFYLCAWRAGGSRGNTIYFGEGSWLTVV.

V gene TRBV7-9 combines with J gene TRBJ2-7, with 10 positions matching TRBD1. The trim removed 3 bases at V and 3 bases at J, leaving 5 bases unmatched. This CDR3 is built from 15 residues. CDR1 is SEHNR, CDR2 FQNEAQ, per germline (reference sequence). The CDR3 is CASSFPDRGFYEQYF. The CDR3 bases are TGTGCCAGCAGCTTTCCGGACAGGGGGTTCTACGAGCAGTACTTC.

CDR3 residues: CAIREGPSGSAYEQYF. CDR3 DNA: TGTGCCATCAGGGAGGGCCCTAGCGGGAGCGCCTACGAGCAGTACTTC. J is TRBJ2-7 and V is TRBV10-3; 10 positions match TRBD2. This CDR3 has 16 residues. The germline V gene encodes CDR1 ENHRY and CDR2 SYGVKD. The trim removed 6 bases at V and 2 bases at J, leaving 10 bases unmatched.

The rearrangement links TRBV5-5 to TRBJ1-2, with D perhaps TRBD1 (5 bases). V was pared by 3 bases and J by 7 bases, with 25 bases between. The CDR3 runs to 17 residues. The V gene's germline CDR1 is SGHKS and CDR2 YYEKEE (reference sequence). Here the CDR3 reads CASSSTRFGQGGRGYTF. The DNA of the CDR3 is TGTGCCAGCAGCTCCACCCGTTTCGGCCAGGGAGGTCGTGGCTACACCTTC.

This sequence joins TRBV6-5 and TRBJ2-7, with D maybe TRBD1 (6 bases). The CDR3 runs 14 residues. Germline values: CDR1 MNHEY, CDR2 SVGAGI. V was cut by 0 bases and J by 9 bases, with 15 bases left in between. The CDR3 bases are TGTGCCAGCAGTTACTCCCCACAGGGCGTGGGGCAGTACTTC. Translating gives CASSYSPQGVGQYF.

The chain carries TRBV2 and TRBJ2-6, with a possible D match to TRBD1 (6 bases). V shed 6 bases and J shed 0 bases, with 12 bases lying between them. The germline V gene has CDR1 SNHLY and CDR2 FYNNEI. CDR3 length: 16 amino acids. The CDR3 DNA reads TGTGCCAGCAGCGCGACAGGAGGCTCTGGGGCCAACGTCCTGACTTTC. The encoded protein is CASSATGGSGANVLTF.

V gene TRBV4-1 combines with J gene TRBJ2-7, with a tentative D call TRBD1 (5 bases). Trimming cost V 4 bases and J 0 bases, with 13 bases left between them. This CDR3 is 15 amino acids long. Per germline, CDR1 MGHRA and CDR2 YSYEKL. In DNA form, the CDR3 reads TGCGCCAGCAGCCGTGAACGACAGAGCTCCTACGAGCAGTACTTC. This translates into CASSRERQSSYEQYF.

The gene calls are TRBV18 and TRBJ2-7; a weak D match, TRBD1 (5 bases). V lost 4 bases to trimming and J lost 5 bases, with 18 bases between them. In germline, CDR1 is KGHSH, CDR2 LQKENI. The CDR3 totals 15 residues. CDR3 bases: TGTGCCAGCTCACGGGCCTGGACAACATCCGACGAGCAGTACTTC. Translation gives CASSRAWTTSDEQYF.

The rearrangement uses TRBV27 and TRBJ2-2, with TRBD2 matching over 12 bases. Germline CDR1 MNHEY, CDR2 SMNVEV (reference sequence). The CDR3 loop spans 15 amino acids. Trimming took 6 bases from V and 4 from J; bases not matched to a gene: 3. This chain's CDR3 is CASSLAGGGTGELFF. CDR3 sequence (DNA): TGTGCCAGCAGCCTAGCGGGAGGGGGCACCGGGGAGCTGTTTTTT.

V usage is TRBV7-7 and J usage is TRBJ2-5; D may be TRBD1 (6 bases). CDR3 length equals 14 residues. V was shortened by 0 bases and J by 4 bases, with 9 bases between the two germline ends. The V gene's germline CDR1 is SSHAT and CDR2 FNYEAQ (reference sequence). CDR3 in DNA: TGTGCCAGCAGCTTAGCGATGACAGGAGAGACCCAGTACTTC. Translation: CASSLAMTGETQYF.

The CDR3 reads CASSLVDTNTGELFF. CDR3 sequence (DNA): TGTGCCAGCAGCTTGGTGGACACCAACACCGGGGAGCTGTTTTTT. The chain joins TRBV5-6 to TRBJ2-2; D might be TRBD1 (5 bases). This CDR3 spans 15 amino acids. CDR1 SGHDT and CDR2 YYEEEE come from the germline V gene. Trimming pared 0 bases from V and 2 bases from J, leaving 8 bases between.

The CDR3 spells CATSVLLQETQYF. The DNA for the CDR3 is TGTGCCACCAGCGTCCTTCTCCAAGAGACCCAGTACTTC. This rearrangement joins TRBV6-1 to TRBJ2-5; D not resolved. Germline lookup yields CDR1 MNHNS and CDR2 SASEGT. This CDR3 comprises 13 residues. Trimming removed 10 bases at V and 1 base at J, with 13 bases between.